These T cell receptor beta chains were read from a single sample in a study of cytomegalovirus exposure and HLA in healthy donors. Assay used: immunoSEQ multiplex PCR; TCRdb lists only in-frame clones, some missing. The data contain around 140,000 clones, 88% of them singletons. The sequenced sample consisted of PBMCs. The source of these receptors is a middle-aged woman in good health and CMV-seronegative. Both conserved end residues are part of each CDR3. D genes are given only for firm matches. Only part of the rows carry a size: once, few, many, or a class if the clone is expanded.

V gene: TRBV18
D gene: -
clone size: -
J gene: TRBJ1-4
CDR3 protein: CASSVGINEKLFF
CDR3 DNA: TGTGCCAGCAGTGTCGGGATTAATGAAAAACTGTTTTTT

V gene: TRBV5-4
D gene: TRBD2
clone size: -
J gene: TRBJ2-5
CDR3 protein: CASSLTGTKETQYF
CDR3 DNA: TGTGCCAGCAGCTTGACCGGGACTAAAGAGACCCAGTACTTC

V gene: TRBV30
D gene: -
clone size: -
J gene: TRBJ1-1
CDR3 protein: CAWGPSTEAFF
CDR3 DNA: TGTGCCTGGGGCCCAAGCACTGAAGCTTTCTTT

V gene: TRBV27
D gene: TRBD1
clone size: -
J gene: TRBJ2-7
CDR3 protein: CASSFSQGAYYEQYF
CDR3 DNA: TGTGCCAGCAGTTTTTCACAGGGGGCTTATTACGAGCAGTACTTC

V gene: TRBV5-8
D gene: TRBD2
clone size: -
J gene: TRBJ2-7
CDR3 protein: CASSARVAGVYEQYF
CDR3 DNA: TGTGCCAGCAGCGCCCGGGTAGCGGGAGTATACGAGCAGTACTTC

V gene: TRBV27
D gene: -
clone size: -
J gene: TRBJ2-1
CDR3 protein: CASSLSQGRSNEQFF
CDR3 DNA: TGTGCCAGCAGTTTATCCCAGGGGCGGTCAAATGAGCAGTTCTTC

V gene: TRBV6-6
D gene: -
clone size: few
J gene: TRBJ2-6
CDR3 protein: CALGTGANVLTF
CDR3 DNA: TGTGCCCTCGGGACTGGGGCCAACGTCCTGACTTTC

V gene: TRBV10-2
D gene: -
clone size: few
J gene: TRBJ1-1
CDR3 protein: CASSGGPATEAFF
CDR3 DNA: TGCGCCAGCAGCGGAGGTCCGGCGACTGAAGCTTTCTTT

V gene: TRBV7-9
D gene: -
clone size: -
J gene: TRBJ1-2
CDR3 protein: CALNGVANYGYTF
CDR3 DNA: TGTGCCCTCAACGGGGTAGCTAACTATGGCTACACCTTC

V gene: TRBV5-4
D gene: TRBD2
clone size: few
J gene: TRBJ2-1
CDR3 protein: CASSSGTSGVYEQFF
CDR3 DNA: TGTGCCAGCAGCTCCGGGACTAGCGGCGTCTATGAGCAGTTCTTC

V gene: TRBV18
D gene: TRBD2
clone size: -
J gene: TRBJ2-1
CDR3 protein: CASSPTSGGINEQFF
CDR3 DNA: TGTGCCAGCTCACCGACTAGCGGGGGGATCAATGAGCAGTTCTTC

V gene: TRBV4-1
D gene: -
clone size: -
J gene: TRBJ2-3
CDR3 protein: CASSQEGRGVDTQYF
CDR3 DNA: TGCGCCAGCAGCCAAGAAGGGCGGGGAGTTGATACGCAGTATTTT

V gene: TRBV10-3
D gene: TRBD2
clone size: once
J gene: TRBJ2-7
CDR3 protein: CAISESAGGGSGAYEQYF
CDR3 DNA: TGTGCCATCAGTGAGTCGGCGGGGGGGGGTAGCGGCGCCTACGAGCAGTACTTC

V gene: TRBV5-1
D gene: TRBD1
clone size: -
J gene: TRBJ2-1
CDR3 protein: CASSSGTGVIYEQFF
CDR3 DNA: TGCGCCAGCAGTTCCGGGACAGGGGTAATTTATGAGCAGTTCTTC

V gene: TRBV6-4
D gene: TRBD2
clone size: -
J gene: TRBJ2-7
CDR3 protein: CAIVTSGLYEQYF
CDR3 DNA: TGTGCCATCGTGACTAGCGGCCTCTACGAGCAGTACTTC